This TCR beta chain appears in the sequencing data of a study of blood T cell repertoires in COVID-19. Across the whole study: From the United States, Italy and Spain came samples of acute and convalescent COVID-19.

Per germline, CDR1 LGHDT and CDR2 YNNKEL (reference sequence). The CDR3 spans 15 residues. The V end lost 2 bases, the J end lost 8 bases, and 15 bases lay between the germline ends. Study members were between roughly 18 and 100 years old and lived in 24 US regions. Participants were placed into cohorts based on the clinical history they reported. In Cohort 3, a recovered donor had either two negative PCRs, clearance, or symptom resolution. Clones were sequenced by immunoSEQ multiplex PCR, and TCRdb holds only the in-frame ones, with some missing. The sample records about 310,000 clones, approximately 85% being singletons.

The V gene is TRBV3-1 (or the pseudogene TRBV3-2), the J gene TRBJ1-4; possibly TRBD1 for D (6 bases). What was sequenced was PBMCs or T cells enriched from blood (not recorded which). The origin of this receptor is a man younger than 45 who had recovered from COVID-19. The CDR3 region is CASSQPGEGWEKLFF. CDR3 sequence (DNA): TGTGCCAGCAGCCAACCAGGGGAGGGATGGGAAAAACTGTTTTTT.